The 14 T cell receptor beta chains given below trace back to one sample, sequenced in a study of radiotherapy plus CTLA-4 blockade in lung cancer. The table came from immunoSEQ multiplex PCR; TCRdb's copy has only in-frame clones and leaves some out. Of over 95,000 clones listed, 65% to 75% are singletons. Sequenced material: peripheral blood, taken from a patient treated with radiotherapy plus ipilimumab. These receptors all stem from a human donor with non-small cell lung cancer who had a partial response to radiotherapy plus ipilimumab. Some clones in this sample may be carry-over from other donors' samples.

The DNA of the CDR3 is TGCGCCAGCAGCCAAAAAGGACTAGCCGGGGATACGCAGTATTTT. Its protein product is CASSQKGLAGDTQYF. This chain uses TRBV4-1 with TRBJ2-3; TRBD2 matches 8 bases. The J segment lost 6 bases and the V segment lost 2 bases, leaving 7 bases of the junction unmatched. This CDR3 comprises 15 residues. Per the germline V gene, CDR1 is MGHRA and CDR2 is YSYEKL.

The chain is built from TRBV4-3 and TRBJ2-5, with 7 bases identical to TRBD2. The CDR3 length is 13 residues. The germline V gene has CDR1 LGHNA and CDR2 YSLEER. The junction had 1 base not matched to a gene; V was cut back by 1 base and J by 5 bases. The CDR3 DNA reads as TGCGCCAGCAGCCAAGTTAGCGGGGAGACCCAGTACTTC. Amino acids: CASSQVSGETQYF.

The rearrangement joins TRBV18 to TRBJ2-1; 7 nucleotides line up with TRBD2. With V trimmed by 6 bases and J by 6 bases, 11 bases remained unmatched. Germline V gene lookup returns CDR1 KGHSH and CDR2 LQKENI. The CDR3 totals 15 residues. In nucleotides, the CDR3 is TGTGCCAGCTCCCTGGGCGGGAGTCTTGGCAATGAGCAGTTCTTC. As protein: CASSLGGSLGNEQFF.

This clone was counted once. The rearrangement uses TRBV29-1 and TRBJ2-3, with D maybe TRBD1 (7 bases). Trimming cost V 7 bases and J 2 bases, with 19 bases left between them. Germline CDR1 SQVTM, CDR2 ANQGSEA. The CDR3 consists of 15 residues. CDR3 region: CSAGGTPNPTDTQYF. CDR3 in DNA: TGCAGCGCAGGGGGGACGCCCAATCCCACAGATACGCAGTATTTT.

This chain joins TRBV27 and TRBJ2-2; TRBD2 matches 7 bases. CDR1 is MNHEY, CDR2 SMNVEV, per germline (reference sequence). There are 18 residues in the CDR3. The junction had 18 bases not matched to a gene; V was cut back by 6 bases and J by 5 bases. The CDR3 coding sequence is TGTGCCAGCAGCTCCCCTGGCATGGGGGGGAGAAGGACCGGGGAGCTGTTTTTT. It specifies CASSSPGMGGRRTGELFF.

There are a few counts of this clone. This chain uses TRBV10-3 with TRBJ1-5; 9 bases line up with TRBD1. Looked up from germline, CDR1 is ENHRY and CDR2 is SYGVKD. The CDR3 has 14 amino acids. J lost 5 bases, V lost 6 bases, and 5 bases had no gene match. The CDR3 sequence: CAISDTGGDQPQHF. CDR3 sequence (DNA): TGTGCCATCAGCGACACAGGGGGCGATCAGCCCCAGCATTTT.

This clone showed up just a few times. The chain joins TRBV6-6 to TRBJ2-2; 7 bases align to TRBD1. In germline, CDR1 is MNHNY, CDR2 SVGAGI (reference sequence). There are 16 residues in the CDR3. V lost 2 bases and J lost 2; bases outside the gene matches: 5. The DNA for the CDR3 is TGTGCCAGCAGTTACCCGACAGGGAGTAACACCGGGGAGCTGTTTTTT. It specifies CASSYPTGSNTGELFF.

The chain is built from TRBV18 and TRBJ2-1, with TRBD2 matching 10 bases. The CDR3 loop spans 16 amino acids. Germline CDR1 is KGHSH and CDR2 is LQKENI. Trimming cost V 3 bases and J 7 bases; bases outside gene matches: 9. For the CDR3, the DNA is TGTGCCAGCTCACCCTTTGAGCGGGGGGGCCGGAATGAGCAGTTCTTC. Its translation: CASSPFERGGRNEQFF.

The chain employs TRBV19 and TRBJ1-5; no clear D gene. The CDR3 totals 15 residues. Trimming took off 7 bases at V and 5 bases at J, with 18 bases between the two ends. The germline gives CDR1 LNHDA, CDR2 SQIVND (reference sequence). For the CDR3, the DNA is TGTGCCAGTAAAAAGGCGGCCTTACGAGATCAGCCCCAGCATTTT. Amino acids: CASKKAALRDQPQHF.

This clone has at least ten counts. The chain uses TRBV28 and TRBJ2-7; 7 nucleotides line up with TRBD1. The germline V gene has CDR1 MDHEN and CDR2 SYDVKM. This CDR3 comprises 15 residues. With 6 bases clipped from V and 2 bases from J, the junction kept 10 bases outside the gene matches. CDR3 nucleotides: TGTGCCAGCAGCTCGCATAGGACAGGCGCCTACGAGCAGTACTTC. It codes for CASSSHRTGAYEQYF.

The chain is built from TRBV6-5 and TRBJ1-5; 8 bases map to TRBD1. CDR1 and CDR2 (germline): MNHEY, SVGAGI. The CDR3 is 15 residues long. Unmatched junction bases numbered 4, after V lost 2 bases and J lost 4 bases. This chain's CDR3 is CASSYRRQGNQPQHF. In DNA form, the CDR3 reads TGTGCCAGCAGTTACCGGCGACAGGGGAATCAGCCCCAGCATTTT.

The rearrangement joins TRBV7-9 to TRBJ1-4, with a tentative D call TRBD1 (5 bases). This CDR3 comprises 17 residues. The germline V gene has CDR1 SEHNR and CDR2 FQNEAQ (reference sequence). V lost 1 base to trimming and J lost 8 bases, with 20 bases between them. In nucleotides, the CDR3 is TGTGCCAGCAGCTTAGTGCCTCCAGGGAGGATCTGGGAAAAACTGTTTTTT. It yields the protein CASSLVPPGRIWEKLFF.

This clone was observed a handful of times. V is TRBV7-2 and J is TRBJ2-5, with TRBD2 matching over 12 bases. Germline CDR1 is SGHTA and CDR2 is FQGNSA. Trimming cost V 8 bases and J 5 bases; bases outside gene matches: 9. The CDR3 length is 15 residues. The DNA for the CDR3 is TGTGCCAGCCTCTCTAGCGGGGGGGCCCTCGAGACCCAGTACTTC. This encodes CASLSSGGALETQYF.

The chain employs TRBV5-4 and TRBJ2-1; 10 bases agree with TRBD2. The CDR3 consists of 16 residues. V shed 6 bases, J shed 6 bases, and the junction held 12 bases outside the gene matches. Germline CDR1 reads SGHNT; CDR2 reads YYREEE (reference sequence). DNA for the CDR3: TGTGCCAGCACCAAGGGGGGGCTAGCGGGAGTCAATGAGCAGTTCTTC. Translation: CASTKGGLAGVNEQFF.